The entry below gives a single T cell receptor (beta chain) sequence along with its context. As originally analysed: It was from reference gene primer amplification that nucleated cell counts were estimated. This table comes from immunoSEQ multiplex PCR, and its TCRdb copy is limited to in-frame clones, with some not included. V and J calls and clone size follow that table, whereas D and trimming were derived from the DNA. The data show 110,000 or so clones, with about 74% seen just once and 6.2% held by the top ten. In germline, CDR1 is SGHDT, CDR2 YYEEEE. The CDR3 totals 16 residues. Trimming cost V 1 base and J 6 bases; bases outside gene matches: 8. This sample is drawn from a study of blood T cell repertoires in COVID-19.

This clonotype was sampled from a man between 65 and 79 years old with acute or convalescent COVID-19. The chain recombines TRBV5-6 with TRBJ2-3; 10 nucleotides align to TRBD1. The sequencing input was peripheral blood. The CDR3 sequence: CASSLRTGGRVDTQYF. CDR3 nucleotides: TGTGCCAGCAGCTTGAGGACAGGGGGTCGTGTGGATACGCAGTATTTT.